This TCR beta chain came from a study of blood T cell repertoires in COVID-19. Across the study: Whether acute or convalescent, the COVID-19 samples came from the United States, Italy and Spain.

This clone was counted a single time. V shed 3 bases and J 1 base; nucleotides not matched to a gene: 4. The CDR3 sequence is 14 residues long. CDR1 is SGHNT and CDR2 is YYREEE in the germline V gene (reference sequence). In the authors' workflow: Scientists estimated how many nucleated cells there were by amplifying reference gene primers. Generated by immunoSEQ multiplex PCR, the TCRdb table keeps only in-frame clones and is missing some. The V and J calls and the clone size are those of that table, but D and trimming were determined from the DNA. The profile covers some 190,000 clones, with around 89% appearing a single time and approximately 4% taken by the ten largest.

The TCR sequence derives from a human donor in a cohort sampled during active COVID-19. J is TRBJ2-7 and V is TRBV5-4; 7 bases map to TRBD1. Sequenced material: peripheral blood. The CDR3 nucleotides read TGTGCCAGCAGCTCGAGACAGGGTTCCTACGAGCAGTACTTC. This translates into CASSSRQGSYEQYF.